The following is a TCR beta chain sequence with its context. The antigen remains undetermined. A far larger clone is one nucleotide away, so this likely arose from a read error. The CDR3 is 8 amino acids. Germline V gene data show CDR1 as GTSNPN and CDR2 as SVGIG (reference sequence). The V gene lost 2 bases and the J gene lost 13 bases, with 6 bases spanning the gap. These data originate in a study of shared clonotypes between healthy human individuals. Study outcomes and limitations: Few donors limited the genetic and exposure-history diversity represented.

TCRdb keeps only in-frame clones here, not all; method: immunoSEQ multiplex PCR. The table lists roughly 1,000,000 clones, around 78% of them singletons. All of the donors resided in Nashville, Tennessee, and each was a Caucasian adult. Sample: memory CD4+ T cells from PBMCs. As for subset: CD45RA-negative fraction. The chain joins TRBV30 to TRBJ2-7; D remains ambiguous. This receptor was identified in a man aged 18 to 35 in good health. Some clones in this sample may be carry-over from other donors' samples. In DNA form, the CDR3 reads TGTGCCTGGAGTCGCGCCTACTTC. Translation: CAWSRAYF.